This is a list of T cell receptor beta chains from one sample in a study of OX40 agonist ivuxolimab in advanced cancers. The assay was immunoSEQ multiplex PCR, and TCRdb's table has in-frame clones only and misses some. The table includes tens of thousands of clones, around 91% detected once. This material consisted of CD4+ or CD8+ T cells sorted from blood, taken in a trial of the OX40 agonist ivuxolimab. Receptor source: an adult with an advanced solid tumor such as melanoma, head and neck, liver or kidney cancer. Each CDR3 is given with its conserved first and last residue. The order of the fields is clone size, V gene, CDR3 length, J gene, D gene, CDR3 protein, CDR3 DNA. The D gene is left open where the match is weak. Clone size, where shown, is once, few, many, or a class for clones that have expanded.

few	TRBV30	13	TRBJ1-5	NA	CAWSRTADQPQHF	TGTGCCTGGAGTCGGACGGCTGATCAGCCCCAGCATTTT
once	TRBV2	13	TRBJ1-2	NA	CASSEGLDYGYTF	TGTGCCAGCAGTGAGGGGTTGGACTATGGCTACACCTTC
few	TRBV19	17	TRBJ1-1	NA	CASSMVQQGRRGTEAFF	TGTGCCAGTAGTATGGTTCAGCAGGGCCGGAGAGGAACTGAAGCTTTCTTT
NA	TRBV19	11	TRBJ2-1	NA	CASSIGWEQFF	TGTGCCAGTAGTATAGGGTGGGAGCAGTTCTTC
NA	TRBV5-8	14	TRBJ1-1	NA	CASSLRGLNTEAFF	TGTGCCAGCAGCTTAAGGGGCCTGAACACTGAAGCTTTCTTT
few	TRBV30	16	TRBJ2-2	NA	CAWKLERGVLLGELFF	TGTGCCTGGAAACTGGAAAGGGGAGTGCTCCTAGGGGAGCTGTTTTTT
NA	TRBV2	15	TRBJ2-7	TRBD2	CATSRLAGGPIEQYF	TGTGCCACCTCCAGACTAGCGGGAGGGCCCATCGAGCAGTACTTC
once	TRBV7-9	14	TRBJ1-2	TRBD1	CASSPGQGNYGYTF	TGTGCCAGCAGCCCCGGACAGGGTAACTATGGCTACACCTTC
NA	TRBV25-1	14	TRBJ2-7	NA	CASSDPSRGDEQYF	TGTGCCAGCAGTGACCCTTCCCGGGGCGACGAGCAGTACTTC
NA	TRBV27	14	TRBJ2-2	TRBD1	CASTRQGNTGELFF	TGTGCCAGCACCCGACAGGGGAACACCGGGGAGCTGTTTTTT
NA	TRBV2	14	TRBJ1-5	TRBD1	CASSERQGNQPQHF	TGTGCCAGCAGTGAGAGACAGGGTAATCAGCCCCAGCATTTT
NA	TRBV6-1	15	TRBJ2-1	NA	CASIISDSSYNEQFF	TGTGCCAGCATTATCTCGGACAGCTCCTACAATGAGCAGTTCTTC
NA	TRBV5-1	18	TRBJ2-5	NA	CASSLGRSQGRAQETQYF	TGCGCCAGCAGCTTGGGCCGTTCCCAGGGCAGGGCGCAAGAGACCCAGTACTTC
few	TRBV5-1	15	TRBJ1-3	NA	CASSLAGGFGNTIYF	TGCGCCAGCAGCTTGGCCGGAGGGTTCGGAAACACCATATATTTT
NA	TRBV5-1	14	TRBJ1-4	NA	CASSLNPGNEKLFF	TGCGCCAGCAGCTTGAACCCGGGGAATGAAAAACTGTTTTTT
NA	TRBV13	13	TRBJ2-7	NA	CASSLSRSYEQYF	TGTGCCAGCAGCTTATCCCGCTCCTACGAGCAGTACTTC
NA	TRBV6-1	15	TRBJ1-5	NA	CASRRDAGPNQPQHF	TGTGCCAGCAGAAGAGACGCGGGGCCCAATCAGCCCCAGCATTTT
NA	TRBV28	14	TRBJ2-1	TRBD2	CATLSGRDNNEQFF	TGTGCCACCCTTAGCGGGAGGGATAACAATGAGCAGTTCTTC
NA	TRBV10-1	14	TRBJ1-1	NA	CASSDEGPRTEAFF	TGCGCCAGCAGTGACGAGGGCCCGAGGACTGAAGCTTTCTTT
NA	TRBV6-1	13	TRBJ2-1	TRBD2	CASRKAPSGMQFF	TGTGCCAGCAGGAAAGCCCCTAGCGGGATGCAGTTCTTC
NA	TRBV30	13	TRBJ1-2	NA	CAWSWEPQGGYTF	TGTGCCTGGAGTTGGGAACCTCAAGGAGGCTACACCTTC
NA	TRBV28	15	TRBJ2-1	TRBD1	CASSPPGTGMNEQFF	TGTGCCAGCAGTCCCCCCGGGACAGGGATGAATGAGCAGTTCTTC
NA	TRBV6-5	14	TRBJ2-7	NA	CASRTDTGSYEQYF	TGTGCCAGCAGGACCGACACGGGCTCCTACGAGCAGTACTTC